This T cell receptor beta chain was identified during a study of T-cell reconstitution after alpha-beta-depleted transplantation in children. Study-wide results and caveats: Reportedly, alpha-beta T cells present about two months post-transplant originated from several hundred expanded clones of graft origin. Recipient T cells and thymic progenitors that survived gave rise to the high TCRbeta diversity observed at day 60 in some patients. Counts and diversity of T cells one year after transplant came mostly from newly produced T cells.

The library targeted TCRbeta and was prepared with unique molecular identifiers. TCRdb analysed the PCR reads with MiXCR anew, one entry per CDR3 protein. The sample lists a few hundred thousand distinct CDR3 sequences; roughly 30% were seen once. Trimming stripped 0 bases from V and 1 base from J, with 9 bases between. The germline V gene has CDR1 SGHRS and CDR2 YFSETQ. The CDR3 length is 15 residues. On this clonotype itself: The target antigen is unknown.

The sequencing here drew on PBMCs, taken before TCRalphabeta/CD19-depleted stem cell transplant. The sequence came from a boy less than two years old with Wiskott-Aldrich syndrome, due to receive a stem cell transplant. V and J are TRBV5-1 and TRBJ2-3; a weak D match, TRBD2 (6 bases). This chain's CDR3 is CASSLGGDRTDTQYF. Here the CDR3 DNA reads TGCGCCAGCAGCTTGGGGGGGGACCGCACAGATACGCAGTATTTT.